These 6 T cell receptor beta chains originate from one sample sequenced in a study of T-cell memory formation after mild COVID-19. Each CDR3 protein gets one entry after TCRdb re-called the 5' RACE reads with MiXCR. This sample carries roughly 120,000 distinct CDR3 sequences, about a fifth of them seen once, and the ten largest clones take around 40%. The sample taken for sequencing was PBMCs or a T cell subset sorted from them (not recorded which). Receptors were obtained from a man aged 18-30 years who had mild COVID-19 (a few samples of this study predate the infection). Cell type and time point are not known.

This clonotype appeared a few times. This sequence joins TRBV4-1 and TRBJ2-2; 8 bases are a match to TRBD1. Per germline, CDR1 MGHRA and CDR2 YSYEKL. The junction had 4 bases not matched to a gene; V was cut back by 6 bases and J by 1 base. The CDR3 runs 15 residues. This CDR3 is CASRVQGVNTGELFF. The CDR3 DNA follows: TGCGCCAGCAGAGTACAGGGGGTGAACACCGGGGAGCTGTTTTTT.

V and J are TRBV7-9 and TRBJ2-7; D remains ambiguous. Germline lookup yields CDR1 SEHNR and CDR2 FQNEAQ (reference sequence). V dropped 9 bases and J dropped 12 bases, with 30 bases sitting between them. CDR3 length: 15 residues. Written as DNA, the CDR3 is TGTGCCAGTCTATCAGCCCCTTCCGGGTCTTCCCAGCGGTACTTC. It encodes CASLSAPSGSSQRYF.

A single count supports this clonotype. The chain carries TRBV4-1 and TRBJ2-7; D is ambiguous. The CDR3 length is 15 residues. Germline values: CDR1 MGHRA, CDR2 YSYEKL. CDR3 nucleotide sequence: TGCGCCAGCAGCAAAGAACCGTATAGCTCCTACGAGCAGTACGTC. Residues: CASSKEPYSSYEQYV.

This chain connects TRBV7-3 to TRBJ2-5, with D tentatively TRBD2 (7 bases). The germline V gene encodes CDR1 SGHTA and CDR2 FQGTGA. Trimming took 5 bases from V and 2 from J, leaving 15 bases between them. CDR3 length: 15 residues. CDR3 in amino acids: CASSEMAGAQETQYF. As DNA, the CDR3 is TGTGCCAGCAGCGAAATGGCGGGGGCTCAAGAGACCCAGTACTTC.

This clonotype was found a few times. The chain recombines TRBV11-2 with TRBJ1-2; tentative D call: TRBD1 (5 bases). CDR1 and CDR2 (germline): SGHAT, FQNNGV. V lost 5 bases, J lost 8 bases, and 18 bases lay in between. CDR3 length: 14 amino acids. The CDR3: CASSQEQPSGGYTF. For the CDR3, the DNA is TGTGCCAGCAGCCAGGAGCAGCCTTCAGGGGGCTACACCTTC.

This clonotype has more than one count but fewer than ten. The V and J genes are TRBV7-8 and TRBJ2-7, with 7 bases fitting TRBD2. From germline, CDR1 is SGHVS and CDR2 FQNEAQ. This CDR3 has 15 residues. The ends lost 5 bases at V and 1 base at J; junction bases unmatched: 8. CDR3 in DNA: TGTGCCAGCAGCCCCCCCCTCGGGAGGTCCTACGAGCAGTACTTC. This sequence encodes CASSPPLGRSYEQYF.